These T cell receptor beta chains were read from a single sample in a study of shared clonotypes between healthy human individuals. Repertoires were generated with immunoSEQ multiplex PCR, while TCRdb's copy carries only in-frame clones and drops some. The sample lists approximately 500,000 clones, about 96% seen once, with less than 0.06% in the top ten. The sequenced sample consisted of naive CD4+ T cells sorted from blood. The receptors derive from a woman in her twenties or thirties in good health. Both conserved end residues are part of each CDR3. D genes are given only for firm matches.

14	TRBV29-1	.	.	CSVLSPQGYYEQYF
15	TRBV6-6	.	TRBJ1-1	CASSYPLRGNTEAFF
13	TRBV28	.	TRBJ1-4	CASTGTWGEKLFF
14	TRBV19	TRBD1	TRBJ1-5	CASSIGDRNQPQHF
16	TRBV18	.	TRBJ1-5	CASSPAPSGGNQPQHF
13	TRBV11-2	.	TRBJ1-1	CASSRTENTEAFF
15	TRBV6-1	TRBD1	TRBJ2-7	CASSAAGTGNYEQYF
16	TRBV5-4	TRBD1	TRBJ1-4	CASSRTGSRNREKLFF
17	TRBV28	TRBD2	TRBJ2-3	CASSLGSLAGAGDTQYF
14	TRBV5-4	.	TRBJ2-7	CASSSGTVSYEQYF
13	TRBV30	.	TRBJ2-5	CAWSVLERETQYF
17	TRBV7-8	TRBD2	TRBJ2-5	CASSWGTLAGVGETQYF
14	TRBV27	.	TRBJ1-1	CASSPAHVNTEAFF
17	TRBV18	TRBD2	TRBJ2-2	CASSPPGLAGNTGELFF
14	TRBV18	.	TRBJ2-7	CASSPKTGPYEQYF
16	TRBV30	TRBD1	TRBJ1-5	CAWSGPDRVHNQPQHF
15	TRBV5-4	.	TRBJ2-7	CASSGRLSSSYEQYF
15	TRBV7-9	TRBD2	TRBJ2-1	CASSLVSGRVYEQFF
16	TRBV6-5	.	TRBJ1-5	CASSSRGSYSNQPQHF
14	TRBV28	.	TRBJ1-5	CASNRVQPNQPQHF
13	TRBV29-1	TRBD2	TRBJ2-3	CSVGSGGTDTQYF
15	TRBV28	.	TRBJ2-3	CASTESQGSTDTQYF
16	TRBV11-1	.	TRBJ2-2	CASSSQSQGFTGELFF
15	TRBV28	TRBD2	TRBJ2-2	CASSRREAGAGELFF